This TCR beta chain was profiled in a study of Ad26.COV2.S vaccination and SARS-CoV-2 variants. Study summary: Sample donor was a member of the COV1001 Ad26.COV2.S trial arm. Once, or twice with 56 days between doses, Ad26.COV2.S was given intramuscularly. Study conclusions and caveats: The authors reported substantial breadth in spike-specific CD8+ and CD4+ T cell responses after vaccination.

About this clone itself: Antigen: not known.

Treatment: around 19 received Ad26.COV2.S at low or high dose, single or two shots; about 5 received placebo; per-sample allocation not given. All samples were drawn on day 63, counting from the first vaccine or placebo injection. Some clones are missing from TCRdb's copy, which holds only in-frame ones; the method was immunoSEQ multiplex PCR. Seen here are some 320,000 clones, more than 70% observed once, and the top ten hold 1.9%. Germline CDR1 is SGHNT and CDR2 is YYREEE (reference sequence). CDR3 length: 15 residues. J gave up 1 base and V 4 bases, and 6 bases lay outside the gene matches. Sequenced material: peripheral blood, taken in a trial of Ad26.COV2.S vaccine versus placebo. The rearrangement joins TRBV5-4 to TRBJ2-5, with 8 bases identical to TRBD1. This receptor was obtained from a person aged 18 to 59 who received the Ad26.COV2.S COVID-19 vaccine or a placebo. The CDR3 coding sequence is TGTGCCAGCAGCATTCAGGGGGCCGGCCAAGAGACCCAGTACTTC. Protein sequence: CASSIQGAGQETQYF.